Following are 11 T cell receptor beta chains from one sample sequenced in a study of T cells in Graves' hyperthyroidism and ophthalmopathy. Regions amplified from RNA transcripts were the TCR beta CDR3 regions. When the TCR CDR3 underwent first-round RT-PCR, the HTBI primer set was used. TCRdb fed the multiplex PCR reads into MiXCR, producing one record per CDR3 protein. The table shows about 270,000 distinct CDR3 sequences, with 22% occurring only once. Source material: blood. These receptors were collected from a man aged 30-40 years with Graves' ophthalmopathy.

The V and J genes are TRBV10-3 and TRBJ2-5, with no clear D. Germline assignment: CDR1 ENHRY and CDR2 SYGVKD. CDR3 size: 13 residues. Deletions cut 5 bases from V and 5 bases from J, with 12 bases between. CDR3 coding DNA: TGTGCCATCAGTTGGACGGAAAGGGAGACCCAGTACTTC. This encodes CAISWTERETQYF.

The chain is built from TRBV12-3 or TRBV12-4 and TRBJ1-6, with D unclear. The CDR3 spans 13 residues. V lost 8 bases and J lost 13, with 18 bases in between. This chain's CDR3 is CASSPSPGLPLHF. CDR3 coding DNA: TGTGCCAGCTCTCCGTCCCCGGGGTTGCCCCTCCACTTT.

This clonotype was detected ten times or more. The chain combines TRBV18 with TRBJ2-5; no definite D call. CDR1 is KGHSH and CDR2 is LQKENI in the germline V gene. This CDR3 has 14 amino acids. The germline V and J ends were trimmed by 0 bases and 5 bases, with 10 bases remaining between them. The CDR3 region has the DNA TGTGCCAGCTCACCACCGACCGGAACGGAGACCCAGTACTTC. Translated, it gives CASSPPTGTETQYF.

This clonotype was seen only a few times. The V and J genes are TRBV30 and TRBJ2-7, with TRBD1 identical over 7 bases. Trimming removed 7 bases from V and 3 bases from J; junction bases left unmatched: 3. The CDR3 totals 11 residues. The germline V gene encodes CDR1 GTSNPN and CDR2 SVGIG (reference sequence). CDR3: CASRTGYEQYF. DNA of the CDR3: TGTGCCTCCAGGACAGGCTACGAGCAGTACTTC.

This clonotype was picked up many times. The chain has TRBV20-1 and TRBJ2-5; D possibly corresponds to TRBD1 (5 bases). Trimming pared 5 bases from V and 7 bases from J, leaving 17 bases between. This CDR3 is 13 amino acids long. Germline CDR1 reads DFQATT; CDR2 reads SNEGSKA (reference sequence). DNA of the CDR3: TGCAGTGCTTCTTCGAAGCCCACAGGGACCCAGTACTTC. Protein: CSASSKPTGTQYF.

This clonotype was seen at least ten times. The chain recombines TRBV28 with TRBJ2-1; a weak D match, TRBD2 (7 bases). Trimming shortened V by 1 base and J by 6 bases, and 28 bases separated the two germline ends. Germline values: CDR1 MDHEN, CDR2 SYDVKM. CDR3 length equals 20 residues. The CDR3 nucleotides are TGTGCCAGCAGTTTATATCGGGGGGCTAGCGGAACTTCTTCTGCCAATGAGCAGTTCTTC. Translated: CASSLYRGASGTSSANEQFF.

Notes on this clonotype: One junction end disagrees with the germline gene, perhaps due to a read error. The genes are TRBV9 and TRBJ1-1, with D unclear. Germline loops: CDR1 SGDLS, CDR2 YYNGEE. The length of the CDR3 is 13 residues. CDR3 region: CVSSLGGNTEAFF. CDR3 in DNA: TGTGTCAGCAGCCTCGGAGGGAACACTGAAGCTTTCTTT.

This clonotype appeared many times. The V gene is TRBV12-3 or TRBV12-4, the J gene TRBJ1-1; no firm D call. The CDR3 covers 15 residues. Trimming removed 4 bases at V and 1 base at J, with 13 bases between. The CDR3 nucleotides are TGTGCCAGCAGTTACTGGGAAGGACCGAACACTGAAGCTTTCTTT. Its translation: CASSYWEGPNTEAFF.

This clonotype was counted a few times. The V call is TRBV3-1, the J call TRBJ2-1; 13 bases are shared with TRBD2. Trimming cost V 8 bases and J 6 bases; bases outside gene matches: 16. Germline CDR1 is LGHDT and CDR2 is YNNKEL (reference sequence). The CDR3 is made up of 18 amino acids. The CDR3 DNA reads as TGTGCCAGCTCACTGACTAGCGGGAGGTCCTATGGTAGCAATGAGCAGTTCTTC. This codes for CASSLTSGRSYGSNEQFF.

This chain connects TRBV20-1 to TRBJ2-7; 14 bases are a match to TRBD2. The CDR3 sequence is 14 residues long. Germline V gives CDR1 DFQATT, CDR2 SNEGSKA (reference sequence). The trim removed 6 bases at V and 7 bases at J, leaving 8 bases unmatched. CDR3 in amino acids: CSAQGTSGSREQYF. For the CDR3, the DNA is TGCAGTGCCCAGGGGACTAGCGGGAGCAGAGAGCAGTACTTC.

This clonotype has more than one count but fewer than ten. The rearrangement joins TRBV7-9 to TRBJ1-2; no firm D call. The ends were cut back, 4 bases at V and 8 bases at J, with 14 bases in the middle. From germline, CDR1 is SEHNR and CDR2 FQNEAQ (reference sequence). The CDR3 has 13 residues. The CDR3 sequence: CASSSGRRGGYTF. The CDR3 region has the DNA TGTGCCAGCAGCTCCGGCCGGAGAGGAGGCTACACCTTC.